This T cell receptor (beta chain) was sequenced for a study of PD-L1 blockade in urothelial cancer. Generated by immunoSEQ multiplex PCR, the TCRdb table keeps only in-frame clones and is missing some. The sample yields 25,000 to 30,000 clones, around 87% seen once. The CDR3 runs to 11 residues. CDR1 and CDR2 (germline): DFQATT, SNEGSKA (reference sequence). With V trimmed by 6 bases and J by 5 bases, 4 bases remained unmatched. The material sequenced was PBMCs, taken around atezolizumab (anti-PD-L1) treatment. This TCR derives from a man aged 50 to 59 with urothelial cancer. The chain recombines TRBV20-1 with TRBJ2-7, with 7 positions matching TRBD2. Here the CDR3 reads CSAPRGDEQYF. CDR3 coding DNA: TGCAGTGCCCCCCGGGGGGACGAGCAGTACTTC.